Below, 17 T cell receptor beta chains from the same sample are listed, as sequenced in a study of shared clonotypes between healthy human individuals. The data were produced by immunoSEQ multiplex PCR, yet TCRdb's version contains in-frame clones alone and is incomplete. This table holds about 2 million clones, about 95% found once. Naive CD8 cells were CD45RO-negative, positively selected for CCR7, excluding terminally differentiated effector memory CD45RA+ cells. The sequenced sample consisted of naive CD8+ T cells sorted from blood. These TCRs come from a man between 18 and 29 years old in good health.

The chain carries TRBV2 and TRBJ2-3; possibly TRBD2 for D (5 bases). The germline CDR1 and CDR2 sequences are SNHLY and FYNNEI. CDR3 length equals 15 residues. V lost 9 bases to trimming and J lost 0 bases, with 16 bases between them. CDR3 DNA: TGTGCCAGTTCGCCCGGGGTCATAAGCACAGATACGCAGTATTTT. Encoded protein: CASSPGVISTDTQYF.

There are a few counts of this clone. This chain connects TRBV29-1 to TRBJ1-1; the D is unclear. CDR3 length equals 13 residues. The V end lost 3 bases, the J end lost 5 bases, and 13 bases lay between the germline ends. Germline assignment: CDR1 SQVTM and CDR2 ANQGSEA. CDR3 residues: CSVELPLTTEAFF. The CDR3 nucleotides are TGCAGCGTTGAGTTGCCCCTGACGACTGAAGCTTTCTTT.

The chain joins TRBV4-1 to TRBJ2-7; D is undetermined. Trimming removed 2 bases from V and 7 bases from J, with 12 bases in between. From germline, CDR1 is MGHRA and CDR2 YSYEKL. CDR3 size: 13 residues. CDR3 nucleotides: TGCGCCAGCAGCCAAAAGGGTATTGTAGAGCAGTACTTC. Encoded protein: CASSQKGIVEQYF.

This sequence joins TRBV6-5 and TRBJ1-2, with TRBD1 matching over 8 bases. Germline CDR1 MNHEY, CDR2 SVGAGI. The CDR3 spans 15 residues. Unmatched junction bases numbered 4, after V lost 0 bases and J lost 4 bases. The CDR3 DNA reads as TGTGCCAGCAGTTACTCCACAGGGGGGTCCTATGGCTACACCTTC. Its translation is CASSYSTGGSYGYTF.

The CDR3 DNA sequence: TGTGCCAGCAGCTTAATGCTGGGTAACTACTACGAGCAGTACTTC. This sequence encodes CASSLMLGNYYEQYF. The chain uses TRBV11-2 and TRBJ2-7; D remains ambiguous. CDR3 size: 15 residues. Trimming left V 2 bases short and J 3 bases short, with 14 bases between. CDR1 and CDR2 from the germline V gene are SGHAT and FQNNGV.

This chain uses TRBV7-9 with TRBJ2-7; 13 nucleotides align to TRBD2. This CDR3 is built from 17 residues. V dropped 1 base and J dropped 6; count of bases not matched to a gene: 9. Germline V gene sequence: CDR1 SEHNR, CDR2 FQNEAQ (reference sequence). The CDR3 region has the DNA TGTGCCAGCAGCTTAGGGACTAGCGGGGGCCCCTCGGCCGAGCAGTACTTC. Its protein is CASSLGTSGGPSAEQYF.

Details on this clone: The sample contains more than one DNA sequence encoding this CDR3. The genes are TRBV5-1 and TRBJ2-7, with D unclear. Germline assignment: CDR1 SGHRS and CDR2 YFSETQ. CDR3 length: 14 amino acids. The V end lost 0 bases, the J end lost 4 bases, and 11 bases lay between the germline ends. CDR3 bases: TGCGCCAGCAGCTTGGGACGCGGTGATTACGAGCAGTACTTC. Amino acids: CASSLGRGDYEQYF.

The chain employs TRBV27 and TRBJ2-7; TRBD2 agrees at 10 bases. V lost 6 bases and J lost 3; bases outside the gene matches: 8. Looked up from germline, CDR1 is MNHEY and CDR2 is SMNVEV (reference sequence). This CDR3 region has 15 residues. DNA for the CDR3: TGTGCCAGCAGAGTTACTAGCGGGGTCTACTACGAGCAGTACTTC. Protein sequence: CASRVTSGVYYEQYF.

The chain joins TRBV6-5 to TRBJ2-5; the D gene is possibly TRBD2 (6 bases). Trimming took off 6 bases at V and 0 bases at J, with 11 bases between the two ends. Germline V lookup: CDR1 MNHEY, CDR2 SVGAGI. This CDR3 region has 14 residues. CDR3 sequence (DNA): TGTGCCAGCAGCCTGGCGGGGTACCAAGAGACCCAGTACTTC. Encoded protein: CASSLAGYQETQYF.

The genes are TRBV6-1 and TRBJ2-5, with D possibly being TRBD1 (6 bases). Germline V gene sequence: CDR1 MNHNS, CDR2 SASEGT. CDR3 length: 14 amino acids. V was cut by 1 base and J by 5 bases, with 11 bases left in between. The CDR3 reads CASSEEYREETQYF. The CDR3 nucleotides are TGTGCCAGCAGTGAAGAGTACAGGGAGGAGACCCAGTACTTC.

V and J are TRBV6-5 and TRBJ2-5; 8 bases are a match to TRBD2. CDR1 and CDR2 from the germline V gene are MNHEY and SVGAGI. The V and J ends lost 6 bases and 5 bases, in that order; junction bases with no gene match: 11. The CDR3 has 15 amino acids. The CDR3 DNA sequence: TGTGCCAGCAGCCTTGTCGGGGGGGTTTTTGAGACCCAGTACTTC. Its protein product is CASSLVGGVFETQYF.

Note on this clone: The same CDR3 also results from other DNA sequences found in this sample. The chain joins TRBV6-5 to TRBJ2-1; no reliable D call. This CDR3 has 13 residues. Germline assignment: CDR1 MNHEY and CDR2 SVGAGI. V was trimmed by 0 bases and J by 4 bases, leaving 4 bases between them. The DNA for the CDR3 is TGTGCCAGCAGTTACTCGACTTACAATGAGCAGTTCTTC. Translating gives CASSYSTYNEQFF.

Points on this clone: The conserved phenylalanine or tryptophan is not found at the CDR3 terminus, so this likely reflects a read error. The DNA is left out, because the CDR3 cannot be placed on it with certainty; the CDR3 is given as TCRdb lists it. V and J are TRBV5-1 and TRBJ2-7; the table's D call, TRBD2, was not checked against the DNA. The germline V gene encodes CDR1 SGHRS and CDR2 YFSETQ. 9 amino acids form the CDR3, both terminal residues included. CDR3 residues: CASSLRGRT.

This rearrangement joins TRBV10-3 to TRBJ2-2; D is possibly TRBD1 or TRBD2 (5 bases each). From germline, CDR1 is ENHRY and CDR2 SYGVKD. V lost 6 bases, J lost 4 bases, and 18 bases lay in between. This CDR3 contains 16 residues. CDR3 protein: CAIRGVAPRATGELFF. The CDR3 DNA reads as TGTGCCATCAGGGGGGTTGCCCCTAGGGCCACCGGGGAGCTGTTTTTT.

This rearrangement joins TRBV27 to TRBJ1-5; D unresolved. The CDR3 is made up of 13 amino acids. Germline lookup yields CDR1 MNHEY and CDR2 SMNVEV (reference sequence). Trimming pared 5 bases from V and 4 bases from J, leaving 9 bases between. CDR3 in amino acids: CASSHTLNQPQHF. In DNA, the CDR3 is TGTGCCAGCAGTCATACCCTTAATCAGCCCCAGCATTTT.

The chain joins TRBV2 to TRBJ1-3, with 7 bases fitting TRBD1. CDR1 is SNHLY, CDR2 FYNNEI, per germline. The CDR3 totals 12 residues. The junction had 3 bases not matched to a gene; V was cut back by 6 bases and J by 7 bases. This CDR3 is CASRGQANTIYF. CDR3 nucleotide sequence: TGTGCCAGCAGAGGACAGGCGAACACCATATATTTT.

CDR3 amino acids: CATTLPGTEAFF. The CDR3 region has the DNA TGTGCCACCACACTGCCAGGAACTGAAGCTTTCTTT. This chain links TRBV6-1 with TRBJ1-1, with D unclear. The germline V gene encodes CDR1 MNHNS and CDR2 SASEGT. The CDR3 runs 12 residues. Deletions cut 10 bases from V and 5 bases from J, with 14 bases between.